This T cell receptor beta chain was documented in a study of human T cells and chemical hapten exposure. Study details: Among samples, TCR yields varied mainly because of small differences in pooled library volume. Regarding the study as a whole: Donors, who had alopecia, may show an immune response that differs from healthy people's. Sensitization with DPC brought no change to TCRs above 1 in 1000 in frequency. Controls had significantly fewer large CDR3 similarity clusters than were formed by expanded TCRs.

This clonotype was counted ten times or more. The antigen is unknown. The time point: patch test 1, 2 weeks after DPC sensitization. Documented treatment: therapeutic diphenylcyclopropenone sensitization with weekly scalp DPC. TCRdb redid the calling of the RACE reads with MiXCR, one entry per CDR3 protein. Of 71,000 or so distinct CDR3 sequences in the sample, approximately 9.4% were seen once. The sequence derives from a woman aged 35 to 49 with alopecia areata. Some clones in this sample may be carry-over from other donors' samples. Sample: whole blood, taken in connection with sensitization to the hapten diphenylcyclopropenone (DPC).

CDR3 loop: CASSESTLIGQYF. The CDR3 DNA sequence: TGCGCCAGCAGTGAGTCGACCCTAATCGGGCAGTACTTC. The chain is built from TRBV10-1 and TRBJ2-7; no clear D gene. This CDR3 is 13 amino acids long. CDR1 is WNHNN and CDR2 is SYGVQD in the germline V gene (reference sequence). The germline V and J ends were trimmed by 0 bases and 9 bases, with 12 bases remaining between them.